The TCR beta chain under discussion was sequenced for a study of control samples from healthy donors and cancer patients. Profiled with immunoSEQ multiplex PCR; TCRdb holds only in-frame clones, not every one. The sample has around 68,000 clones, about 83% seen once; the top ten hold approximately 14%. This CDR3 is built from 14 residues. Trimming shortened V by 3 bases and J by 7 bases, and 10 bases separated the two germline ends. In germline, CDR1 is LGHDT, CDR2 YNNKEL (reference sequence). V usage is TRBV3-1 (or the pseudogene TRBV3-2) and J usage is TRBJ1-6; no clear D. The source material was blood. The TCR was taken from a man aged 55 to 70 in good health. In DNA form, the CDR3 reads TGTGCCAGCAGCCACCCCGAGGGAAATTCACCCCTCCACTTT. Its protein product is CASSHPEGNSPLHF.